These 14 T cell receptor beta chains share one sample of origin, sequenced in a study of T cell responses to AZD1222 COVID-19 vaccine. Clones were sequenced by immunoSEQ multiplex PCR, and TCRdb holds only the in-frame ones, with some missing. The sample includes fewer than 250,000 clones, roughly 92% seen only once; the top ten take 1% to 1.5%. Source: peripheral blood, taken on day 0 of AZD1222 vaccination. Receptors originate from an adult in good health.

The chain employs TRBV5-1 and TRBJ1-2; D not resolved. Germline lookup yields CDR1 SGHRS and CDR2 YFSETQ. This CDR3 spans 14 amino acids. Trimming removed 0 bases from V and 2 bases from J, with 8 bases in between. In DNA, the CDR3 is TGCGCCAGCAGCTTGGGTCCAGACAACTATGGCTACACCTTC. The encoded protein is CASSLGPDNYGYTF.

The chain is built from TRBV5-5 and TRBJ1-3; D unresolved. V was pared by 7 bases and J by 4 bases, with 15 bases between. This CDR3 is 14 amino acids long. CDR1 is SGHKS, CDR2 YYEKEE, per germline (reference sequence). The CDR3 DNA follows: TGTGCCAGCGTTTACCGCTTCGAGGGAAACACCATATATTTT. Amino acids: CASVYRFEGNTIYF.

The chain is built from TRBV5-8 and TRBJ1-6; D remains unclear. V lost 0 bases to trimming and J lost 10 bases, with 11 bases between them. Germline V gene sequence: CDR1 SGHTS, CDR2 YDEGEE. The CDR3 has 14 amino acids. CDR3 coding DNA: TGTGCCAGCAGCTTGGGTCTCAGGAACTCACCCCTCCACTTT. Protein: CASSLGLRNSPLHF. The full variable domain, rest sourced from reference TRBV5-8 and TRBJ1-6, is EAGVTQSPTHLIKTRGQQATLRCSPISGHTSVYWYQQALGLGLQFLLWYDEGEERNRGNFPPRFSGRQFPNYSSELNVNALELEDSALYLCASSLGLRNSPLHFGNGTRLTVT.

V gene TRBV4-1 combines with J gene TRBJ1-6, with 11 bases identical to TRBD1. From germline, CDR1 is MGHRA and CDR2 YSYEKL. This CDR3 spans 15 amino acids. V shed 5 bases and J 7 bases; nucleotides not matched to a gene: 4. As DNA, the CDR3 is TGCGCCAGCAGCACCCGGACAGGGGGCAATTCACCCCTCCACTTT. This sequence encodes CASSTRTGGNSPLHF.

This rearrangement joins TRBV5-1 to TRBJ1-4; D call uncertain. Germline V gene data show CDR1 as SGHRS and CDR2 as YFSETQ. V dropped 5 bases and J dropped 3 bases, with 14 bases sitting between them. The CDR3 is 15 residues long. CDR3 coding DNA: TGCGCCAGCAGAGACGGCGGCCCTGCTAATGAAAAACTGTTTTTT. Its translation is CASRDGGPANEKLFF.

There are a few counts of this clone. This sample also contains other DNA sequences that code for the same CDR3. The rearrangement links TRBV7-9 to TRBJ1-5; weak D call: TRBD1 (6 bases). Germline V gives CDR1 SEHNR, CDR2 FQNEAQ (reference sequence). This CDR3 comprises 13 residues. The V end was cut by 1 base, the J end by 5 bases, with 6 bases between. CDR3 coding DNA: TGTGCCAGCAGCTTAGGGACAGATCAGCCCCAGCATTTT. Translating gives CASSLGTDQPQHF.

J is TRBJ1-5 and V is TRBV6-6, with D unclear. CDR1 is MNHNY, CDR2 SVGAGI, per germline (reference sequence). Trimming stripped 6 bases from V and 4 bases from J, with 10 bases between. The CDR3 covers 13 residues. In DNA form, the CDR3 reads TGTGCCAGCAGCTCTGGACTGAATCAGCCCCAGCATTTT. It encodes CASSSGLNQPQHF.

The chain has TRBV2 and TRBJ1-5, with 7 bases identical to TRBD1. Germline V gives CDR1 SNHLY, CDR2 FYNNEI. Germline trimming cut 1 base from V and 4 bases from J; bases unmatched to any gene: 4. The CDR3 runs 15 residues. In DNA form, the CDR3 reads TGTGCCAGCAGTGAAGGGGGACAGCATAATCAGCCCCAGCATTTT. It encodes CASSEGGQHNQPQHF. Full variable domain (remainder filled in from reference TRBV2 and TRBJ1-5): EPEVTQTPSHQVTQMGQEVILRCVPISNHLYFYWYRQILGQKVEFLVSFYNNEISEKSEIFDDQFSVERPDGSNFTLKIRSTKLEDSAMYFCASSEGGQHNQPQHFGDGTRLSIL.

The chain combines TRBV10-3 with TRBJ1-2; 8 bases map to TRBD1. The V and J ends lost 11 bases and 7 bases, in that order; junction bases with no gene match: 9. Looked up from germline, CDR1 is ENHRY and CDR2 is SYGVKD. This CDR3 region has 12 residues. The CDR3 here is CASGDRSSGYTF. Here the CDR3 DNA reads TGTGCCTCTGGGGACAGGTCTAGTGGCTACACCTTC.

V usage is TRBV9 and J usage is TRBJ2-7; D is ambiguous. The CDR3 covers 15 residues. Trimming left V 0 bases short and J 0 bases short, with 10 bases between. Germline CDR1 SGDLS, CDR2 YYNGEE. The CDR3 is CASSVDGLSSYEQYF. Here the CDR3 DNA reads TGTGCCAGCAGCGTAGACGGCCTGAGCTCCTACGAGCAGTACTTC.

The chain employs TRBV5-1 and TRBJ1-2; the D is unclear. Germline assignment: CDR1 SGHRS and CDR2 YFSETQ. The V end was cut by 0 bases, the J end by 8 bases, with 11 bases between. CDR3 length: 13 amino acids. CDR3 sequence reads: CASSLDIREGYTF. DNA for the CDR3: TGCGCCAGCAGCTTGGATATAAGGGAGGGCTACACCTTC.

Written as DNA, the CDR3 is TGTGCCAGCTCACAAGCGACTGGCAATCAGCCCCAGCATTTT. Residues: CASSQATGNQPQHF. This sequence joins TRBV18 and TRBJ1-5, with D unresolved. The CDR3 contains 14 residues. V was pared by 4 bases and J by 2 bases, with 9 bases between. Germline V CDR1 and CDR2: KGHSH, LQKENI.

The gene calls are TRBV7-2 and TRBJ2-1; maybe TRBD1 (5 bases). Germline CDR1 SGHTA, CDR2 FQGNSA. Trimming removed 5 bases from V and 9 bases from J, with 17 bases in between. The CDR3 has 14 amino acids. CDR3 protein: CASSPTVWGGEQFF. The CDR3 coding sequence is TGTGCCAGCAGCCCGACCGTGTGGGGCGGTGAGCAGTTCTTC.

In DNA form, the CDR3 reads TGTGCCAGCAGTTACTCAACCAGAAGTCCTACAGATACGCAGTATTTT. Residues: CASSYSTRSPTDTQYF. This chain joins TRBV6-2 or TRBV6-3 and TRBJ2-3; D unclear. The ends were cut back, 0 bases at V and 3 bases at J, with 13 bases in the middle. This CDR3 has 16 residues. CDR1 and CDR2 (germline): MNHEY, SVGEGT.